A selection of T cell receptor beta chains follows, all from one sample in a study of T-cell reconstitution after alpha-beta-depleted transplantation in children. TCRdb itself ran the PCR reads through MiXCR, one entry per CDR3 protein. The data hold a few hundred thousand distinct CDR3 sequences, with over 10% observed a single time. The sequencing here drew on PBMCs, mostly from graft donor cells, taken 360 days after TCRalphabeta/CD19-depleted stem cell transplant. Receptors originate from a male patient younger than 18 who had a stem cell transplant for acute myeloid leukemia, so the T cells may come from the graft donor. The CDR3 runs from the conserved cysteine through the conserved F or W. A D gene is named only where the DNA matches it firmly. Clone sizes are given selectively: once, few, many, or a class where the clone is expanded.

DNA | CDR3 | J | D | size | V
TGCGCCAGCAGCCAATCCTTGCGGGGGGGCGCGTCTAGTTTCCGCAAGGACATGAACACTGAAGCTTTCTTT | CASSQSLRGGASSFRKDMNTEAFF | TRBJ1-1 | . | few | TRBV4-1
TGCAGTGCTAGGGGGACTAGCGGGAGGGGTTACGAGCAGTACTTC | CSARGTSGRGYEQYF | TRBJ2-7 | TRBD2 | few | TRBV20-1
TGTGCCAGCAGATGGGGTGTAGATACGCAGTATTTT | CASRWGVDTQYF | TRBJ2-3 | . | few | TRBV27
TGTGCCAGCAGCTCTGTGCCGGGACTAGCGGGAAGATACGAGCAGTACTTC | CASSSVPGLAGRYEQYF | TRBJ2-7 | TRBD2 | . | TRBV7-6
TGCAGTGCTCTCCTTAGACTAGCGGGTATCTCTGGGGCCAACGTCCTGACTTTC | CSALLRLAGISGANVLTF | TRBJ2-6 | TRBD2 | few | TRBV20-1
TGCAGCGTGGGGACAGACTTCTACACTGAAGCTTTCTTT | CSVGTDFYTEAFF | TRBJ1-1 | TRBD1 | many | TRBV29-1
TGTGCCAGCAGTTTACTGGCGGGTACGCAGTATTTT | CASSLLAGTQYF | TRBJ2-3 | . | many | TRBV12-3/TRBV12-4
TGTGCCAGCAGCTTAAGTTTGGGGGCCACTGAAGCTTTCTTT | CASSLSLGATEAFF | TRBJ1-1 | . | . | TRBV7-8
TGTGGGGCCAGTGATTTGGGCTGGGGGCGGGGAAGCAATGAGCAGTTCTTC | CGASDLGWGRGSNEQFF | TRBJ2-1 | . | . | TRBV24-1
TGTGCCAGCAGCTCGGAAACCCCGACCACCGGAGCGGAGCAGTTCTTC | CASSSETPTTGAEQFF | TRBJ2-1 | . | many | TRBV11-2
TGTGCCAGCAGCCCTAGTAGCGCCCCCACAGATACGCAGTATTTT | CASSPSSAPTDTQYF | TRBJ2-3 | . | few | TRBV7-9
TGCGCCAGCAGCCATAGTCGGGCGGATGAAAAACTGTTTTTT | CASSHSRADEKLFF | TRBJ1-4 | . | . | TRBV4-3
TGTGCCAGCAGCGGGACTTCTAGAGATACGCAGTATTTT | CASSGTSRDTQYF | TRBJ2-3 | . | . | TRBV7-2
TGTGCCAGCAGTTGGGGTTTGAATACTGAAGCTTTCTTT | CASSWGLNTEAFF | TRBJ1-1 | . | few | TRBV28
TGCAGCGTTGCAGGGGCACTAGGAGTATCCTACGAGCAGTACTTC | CSVAGALGVSYEQYF | TRBJ2-7 | . | . | TRBV29-1
TGTGCCAGCAGTCCGATGCCCCGGTTAGGAGGGAAGTCCTACGAGCAGTACTTC | CASSPMPRLGGKSYEQYF | TRBJ2-7 | . | . | TRBV28
TGCGCCAGCAGTGAGTCGATTCTAGCTCTGGGTCCAAATGAGCAGTTCTTC | CASSESILALGPNEQFF | TRBJ2-1 | . | . | TRBV10-2
TGCAGTGCCAGAGGGAGGCTTAGCAATCAGCCCCAGCATTTT | CSARGRLSNQPQHF | TRBJ1-5 | . | . | TRBV20-1
TGTGCCAGCAGTAAATACACAGGGGTCGTCGACACCGGGGAGCTGTTTTTT | CASSKYTGVVDTGELFF | TRBJ2-2 | TRBD1 | . | TRBV25-1
TGCGCCAGCAGCCCACGCATCCGGGACTTGCCCCTTAATGAGCAGTTCTTC | CASSPRIRDLPLNEQFF | TRBJ2-1 | . | medium-sized | TRBV5-1
TGTGCCAGCAGTTCGGGGCCCCAGCATTTT | CASSSGPQHF | TRBJ1-5 | . | many | TRBV28
TGCAGTGCACTATTGAGCTGGGGCTACACCTTC | CSALLSWGYTF | TRBJ1-2 | . | . | TRBV29-1
TGTGCCAGCAGCTTGGAGCAGGGGGCATACGGCTACACCTTC | CASSLEQGAYGYTF | TRBJ1-2 | TRBD1 | few | TRBV5-6
TGTGCCAGGGGGGGAGGGCATGGCTACACCTTC | CARGGGHGYTF | TRBJ1-2 | . | few | TRBV12-3/TRBV12-4
TGCAGTGCTAGAGATATGACAGGGGGCTCCTACGAGCAGTACTTC | CSARDMTGGSYEQYF | TRBJ2-7 | TRBD1 | . | TRBV20-1
TGCGCCAGCAGCTTGGTGGGGCAGACGTCCTACGAGCAGTACTTC | CASSLVGQTSYEQYF | TRBJ2-7 | . | . | TRBV5-1
TGTGCCATCGAGGGCCCCCGGGACAGGGTTTCGTACGAGCAGTACTTC | CAIEGPRDRVSYEQYF | TRBJ2-7 | TRBD1 | . | TRBV2
TGTGCCAGCAGTTCATCCGGGACAGGGGTCTCTGGGGCCAACGTCCTGACTTTC | CASSSSGTGVSGANVLTF | TRBJ2-6 | TRBD1 | many | TRBV12-3/TRBV12-4
TGTGCCAGCAGCCAAGGGGACAGCGGCACTGAAGCTTTCTTT | CASSQGDSGTEAFF | TRBJ1-1 | TRBD1 | few | TRBV3-1
TGTGCCAGCAGTGCTGCCCCGACGGGATACCAAGAGACCCAGTACTTC | CASSAAPTGYQETQYF | TRBJ2-5 | . | . | TRBV9
TGCGCCAGCAGCTGGGGGGCTAGCGGGATCTCCTACGAGCAGTACTTC | CASSWGASGISYEQYF | TRBJ2-7 | TRBD2 | . | TRBV5-1
TGTGCCAGCAGCTTAACCGCTTTTGCCCGGGCCAACGTCCTGACTTTC | CASSLTAFARANVLTF | TRBJ2-6 | . | . | TRBV7-3
TGTGCCAGCAGCCAAGAGCGAGGAGATACGCAGTATTTT | CASSQERGDTQYF | TRBJ2-3 | . | many | TRBV4-3
TGTGCCAGCTCCTTCCCCATAGTCGCGACTAGCAGGAACACCGGGGAGCTGTTTTTT | CASSFPIVATSRNTGELFF | TRBJ2-2 | TRBD2 | . | TRBV9
TGTGCCAGTTCCCTGACTGGAGATAGCACAGATACGCAGTATTTT | CASSLTGDSTDTQYF | TRBJ2-3 | . | many | TRBV19
TGTGCCAGCAGTTTGAGTGAGGGGCCCCGGGAGCAGTTCTTC | CASSLSEGPREQFF | TRBJ2-1 | . | many | TRBV12-3/TRBV12-4
TGTGCCAGCAGCATGATATCTCGGGACGGAACGAACACTGAAGCTTTCTTT | CASSMISRDGTNTEAFF | TRBJ1-1 | . | few | TRBV7-3
TGTGCCAGCAGCAAACCCGGGAGGAGCACTGAAGCTTTCTTT | CASSKPGRSTEAFF | TRBJ1-1 | . | . | TRBV6-2/TRBV6-3
TGTGCCAGCAGCTCTCGGTCTACCACTGACGCTTTCTTT | CASSSRSTTDAFF | TRBJ1-1 | . | many | TRBV7-2
TGCAGCGTTGAAGGACGCCGGGGGGGAGAGACCCAGTACTTC | CSVEGRRGGETQYF | TRBJ2-5 | TRBD2 | many | TRBV29-1
TGCAGTGCTACTGGGACGGTTCAAGGTAGCAATCAGCCCCAGCATTTT | CSATGTVQGSNQPQHF | TRBJ1-5 | . | . | TRBV20-1
TGCAGCGTTGAACCCCTTGGGGGGGGCACAGATACGCAGTATTTT | CSVEPLGGGTDTQYF | TRBJ2-3 | TRBD2 | few | TRBV29-1
TGTGCCAGCAGCCCCGGGACTAGCGCTCATGAGCAGTTCTTC | CASSPGTSAHEQFF | TRBJ2-1 | TRBD2 | few | TRBV7-3
TGCAGCGTTGACGAGGACAGGGGAGTTAATGAGCAGTTCTTC | CSVDEDRGVNEQFF | TRBJ2-1 | TRBD1 | . | TRBV29-1
TGCGCCAGCAGCTCCGACTTCCCCCTGGGCGAGCAGTACTTC | CASSSDFPLGEQYF | TRBJ2-7 | . | many | TRBV5-1
TGTGCCTGGAGTATAACCGCGAGGAGCTCCTACAATGAGCAGTTCTTC | CAWSITARSSYNEQFF | TRBJ2-1 | . | few | TRBV30